The 14 T cell receptor beta chains below all came from one sample that was sequenced in a study of shared clonotypes between healthy human individuals. Assay used: immunoSEQ multiplex PCR; TCRdb lists only in-frame clones, some missing. This sample carries 2.3 million or so clones, over 85% of them seen once, and the ten largest clones take about 0.41%. Sequencing input: naive CD4+ T cells from PBMCs. Subset of the sample: CD45RA+ positively selected. The receptors originated from a man between 18 and 29 years old in good health. Some clones in this sample may be carry-over from other donors' samples.

This chain joins TRBV21-1 and TRBJ2-1; the table's D call, TRBD2, was not checked against the DNA. TRBV21-1 is assigned pseudogene status. The CDR3 extends over 14 amino acids. CDR3 nucleotide sequence: TGTGCCAGCAGCAGACTAGCGGGTTACAATGAGCAGTTCTTC. Translated: CASSRLAGYNEQFF.

Here the CDR3 reads CASSLAPRAGANVLTF. The CDR3 coding sequence is TGTGCCAGCAGCTTAGCCCCCAGGGCCGGGGCCAACGTCCTGACTTTC. This chain connects TRBV7-2 to TRBJ2-6; TRBD1 is a possible D gene (5 bases). This CDR3 has 16 residues. Trimming pared 0 bases from V and 4 bases from J, leaving 10 bases between. Looked up from germline, CDR1 is SGHTA and CDR2 is FQGNSA. The full variable domain, its missing parts supplied by reference TRBV7-2 and TRBJ2-6, is GAGVSQSPSNKVTEKGKDVELRCDPISGHTALYWYRQSLGQGLEFLIYFQGNSAPDKSGLPSDRFSAERTGGSVSTLTIQRTQQEDSAVYLCASSLAPRAGANVLTFGAGSRLTVL.

This chain joins TRBV28 and TRBJ2-1; D possibly matches TRBD1 or TRBD2 (5 bases each). The germline V and J ends were trimmed by 3 bases and 7 bases, with 31 bases remaining between them. This CDR3 has 20 amino acids. Germline CDR1 is MDHEN and CDR2 is SYDVKM. CDR3 in amino acids: CASSFPMGNFGTDPLNEQFF. CDR3 DNA sequence: TGTGCCAGCAGTTTCCCAATGGGGAATTTTGGGACGGACCCTCTGAATGAGCAGTTCTTC.

The chain carries TRBV11-1 and TRBJ2-7; the match to TRBD1 covers 10 bases. The germline V gene has CDR1 SGHAT and CDR2 FQDESV (reference sequence). The CDR3 is made up of 16 amino acids. Trimming at V came to 5 bases and at J to 5 bases, leaving 12 bases not matched to a gene. In DNA form, the CDR3 reads TGTGCCAGCAGCCCACGTCCCGGGACAGGGGACCACGAGCAGTACTTC. This encodes CASSPRPGTGDHEQYF.

The V and J genes are TRBV15 and TRBJ1-1; no definite D call. Germline CDR1 and CDR2: LNHNV and YYDKDF (reference sequence). CDR3 length: 16 residues. The V end lost 5 bases, the J end lost 1 base, and 17 bases lay between the germline ends. In DNA form, the CDR3 reads TGTGCCACCAGCCTTGACCCGGACGTCCCGAACACTGAAGCTTTCTTT. This translates into CATSLDPDVPNTEAFF.

In regard to this clone: Other DNA sequences in the sample encode the same CDR3. The V call is TRBV18, the J call TRBJ2-2; a possible D gene is TRBD1 (6 bases). Per the germline V gene, CDR1 is KGHSH and CDR2 is LQKENI. The length of the CDR3 is 15 residues. Trimming removed 3 bases from V and 1 base from J, with 9 bases in between. CDR3: CASSPPGQNTGELFF. In nucleotides, the CDR3 is TGTGCCAGCTCACCGCCGGGACAGAACACCGGGGAGCTGTTTTTT.

This clone was detected only once. V usage is TRBV10-1 and J usage is TRBJ2-7; 8 bases are a match to TRBD2. Germline-derived CDR1 and CDR2 are WNHNN and SYGVQD (reference sequence). The CDR3 totals 15 residues. The V and J ends lost 7 bases and 4 bases, in that order; junction bases with no gene match: 12. The CDR3 bases are TGCGCCAGCACCCCGCGGGAGGAAGGCGTATACGAGCAGTACTTC. Translation: CASTPREEGVYEQYF.

This clone was recorded once. The J gene is TRBJ2-7, the V gene TRBV30, with TRBD2 as a possible D gene (6 bases). The CDR3 contains 14 residues. Germline V gene sequence: CDR1 GTSNPN, CDR2 SVGIG (reference sequence). Trimming took off 2 bases at V and 7 bases at J, with 18 bases between the two ends. In DNA, the CDR3 is TGTGCCTGGAGTAAAGCCAGGCCCAGCGGGGAGCAGTACTTC. Translating gives CAWSKARPSGEQYF.

This sequence joins TRBV7-8 and TRBJ2-2; the D is unclear. V lost 1 base to trimming and J lost 6 bases, with 9 bases between them. The CDR3 runs 14 residues. In germline, CDR1 is SGHVS, CDR2 FQNEAQ. The CDR3 is CASSLVDWAGELFF. CDR3 nucleotide sequence: TGTGCCAGCAGCTTAGTCGACTGGGCCGGGGAGCTGTTTTTT.

This clone was counted once. V gene TRBV18 combines with J gene TRBJ2-2, with 14 bases identical to TRBD2. CDR3 size: 16 residues. Germline V gene sequence: CDR1 KGHSH, CDR2 LQKENI. The V segment lost 6 bases and the J segment 6 bases; nucleotides outside the gene matches: 6. CDR3 in DNA: TGTGCCAGCTCCCCTCCGGGACTAGCGGGAGCCGGGGAGCTGTTTTTT. Its translation: CASSPPGLAGAGELFF.

The genes are TRBV29-1 and TRBJ1-3, with D perhaps TRBD1 (5 bases). V was cut by 7 bases and J by 0 bases, with 10 bases left in between. The CDR3 contains 13 residues. Germline lookup yields CDR1 SQVTM and CDR2 ANQGSEA. The CDR3 here is CSAWGSSGNTIYF. The CDR3 nucleotides are TGCAGCGCCTGGGGGTCCTCTGGAAACACCATATATTTT.

The chain carries TRBV9 and TRBJ1-1; D unclear. Trimming left V 2 bases short and J 3 bases short, with 11 bases between. Germline assignment: CDR1 SGDLS and CDR2 YYNGEE. CDR3 length equals 14 residues. Here the CDR3 DNA reads TGTGCCAGCAGCGTCATTCCCTGGGACACTGAAGCTTTCTTT. The encoded protein is CASSVIPWDTEAFF.

This chain joins TRBV14 and TRBJ1-2; TRBD1 agrees at 7 bases. J gave up 4 bases and V 4 bases, and 12 bases lay outside the gene matches. This CDR3 comprises 16 residues. Germline assignment: CDR1 SGHDN and CDR2 FVKESK. The CDR3 reads CASSRLDREVLYGYTF. CDR3 bases: TGTGCCAGCAGCCGGCTCGACAGGGAGGTGCTCTATGGCTACACCTTC.

The chain couples TRBV27 to TRBJ1-1; D is unclear. The CDR3 contains 14 residues. V was shortened by 8 bases and J by 1 base, with 14 bases between the two germline ends. Germline assignment: CDR1 MNHEY and CDR2 SMNVEV (reference sequence). CDR3 bases: TGTGCCAGCCAGCTTAGACTGGCGAACACTGAAGCTTTCTTT. This codes for CASQLRLANTEAFF.